The 2 T cell receptor beta chains listed next were all sequenced from one sample in a study of blood T cell repertoires in COVID-19. Sequencing was performed with immunoSEQ multiplex PCR; in TCRdb, only in-frame clones are kept and a portion is missing. Of some 460,000 clones listed, 75% to 90% were seen once; the top ten hold roughly 4%. Sequencing was done on a sample of peripheral blood. The receptor set was obtained from a woman in her 30s with acute or convalescent COVID-19.

The chain couples TRBV28 to TRBJ1-2; no firm D call. The CDR3 extends over 13 amino acids. Germline V gene lookup returns CDR1 MDHEN and CDR2 SYDVKM. The CDR3 loop is CVTFRQSNYGYTF. The CDR3 DNA follows: TGTGTCACCTTCAGGCAGTCTAACTATGGCTACACCTTC.

The chain employs TRBV12-3 or TRBV12-4 and TRBJ2-7, with no clear D. The CDR3 is made up of 11 amino acids. V was clipped by 6 bases and J by 4 bases, with 7 bases between them. This CDR3 reads CASRSLYEQYF. The CDR3 nucleotides read TGTGCCAGCAGGAGCCTATACGAGCAGTACTTC.